The 28 T cell receptor beta chains reported below all come from one sample, sequenced in a study of blood T cell repertoires in COVID-19. Measured with immunoSEQ multiplex PCR; TCRdb has only the in-frame clones, and not every one. The table includes 150,000 to 200,000 clones, around nine tenths detected once. Sample: peripheral blood. All receptors derive from a woman aged 65 to 85 with COVID-19, enrolled during active disease.

This clone has only one observation. V is TRBV3-1 (or the pseudogene TRBV3-2) and J is TRBJ2-7; perhaps TRBD2 as D (6 bases). Per germline, CDR1 LGHDT and CDR2 YNNKEL (reference sequence). The CDR3 extends over 14 amino acids. V was cut by 1 base and J by 4 bases, with 11 bases left in between. The CDR3 nucleotides read TGTGCCAGCAGCCAAGGATACGGGAGTTACGAGCAGTACTTC. Protein: CASSQGYGSYEQYF.

CDR3 DNA: TGTGCCAGCAGCGCCTCCGGGACTAGCGGGAGGGAGCAGTACTTC. Translating gives CASSASGTSGREQYF. This chain uses TRBV9 with TRBJ2-7, with TRBD2 matching over 15 bases. The CDR3 extends over 15 amino acids. Trimming took 3 bases from V and 7 from J; bases not matched to a gene: 5. Germline V gene data show CDR1 as SGDLS and CDR2 as YYNGEE. The variable domain in full, with the rest retrieved from reference TRBV9 and TRBJ2-7, is DSGVTQTPKHLITATGQRVTLRCSPRSGDLSVYWYQQSLDQGLQFLIQYYNGEERAKGNILERFSAQQFPDLHSELNLSSLELGDSALYFCASSASGTSGREQYFGPGTRLTVT.

The genes are TRBV7-2 and TRBJ1-1; 7 bases fit TRBD1. V shed 2 bases, J shed 1 base, and the junction held 1 base outside the gene matches. The CDR3 sequence is 14 residues long. The germline gives CDR1 SGHTA, CDR2 FQGNSA. The CDR3 here is CASSLYRGNTEAFF. The CDR3 region has the DNA TGTGCCAGCAGCTTATACAGGGGGAACACTGAAGCTTTCTTT. The full variable domain, completed using reference TRBV7-2 and TRBJ1-1, is GAGVSQSPSNKVTEKGKDVELRCDPISGHTALYWYRQSLGQGLEFLIYFQGNSAPDKSGLPSDRFSAERTGGSVSTLTIQRTQQEDSAVYLCASSLYRGNTEAFFGQGTRLTVV.

The chain employs TRBV3-1 (or the pseudogene TRBV3-2) and TRBJ2-6; perhaps TRBD1 as D (5 bases). The germline V gene encodes CDR1 LGHDT and CDR2 YNNKEL (reference sequence). V was shortened by 3 bases and J by 0 bases, with 12 bases between the two germline ends. CDR3 length: 17 amino acids. Here the CDR3 reads CASSHPSGASGANVLTF. CDR3 nucleotide sequence: TGTGCCAGCAGCCACCCTTCTGGGGCCTCTGGGGCCAACGTCCTGACTTTC.

The genes are TRBV9 and TRBJ2-1, with a tentative D call TRBD1 (6 bases). Germline CDR1 and CDR2: SGDLS and YYNGEE. V was trimmed by 0 bases and J by 3 bases, leaving 10 bases between them. CDR3 length equals 15 residues. CDR3 region: CASSVVGGGYNEQFF. The CDR3 DNA reads TGTGCCAGCAGCGTAGTTGGGGGCGGCTACAATGAGCAGTTCTTC.

The chain couples TRBV5-8 to TRBJ1-1, with no clear D. This CDR3 is 13 amino acids long. CDR1 and CDR2 (germline): SGHTS, YDEGEE. Trimming removed 4 bases at V and 4 bases at J, with 11 bases between. The CDR3 loop is CASSIGRGTEAFF. CDR3 nucleotides: TGTGCCAGCAGCATAGGCCGGGGCACTGAAGCTTTCTTT.

The chain uses TRBV5-4 and TRBJ2-3; D not resolved. The CDR3 consists of 13 residues. Trimming removed 0 bases at V and 6 bases at J, with 8 bases between. Germline lookup yields CDR1 SGHNT and CDR2 YYREEE (reference sequence). The CDR3 DNA reads TGTGCCAGCAGCTTGGAGAGAGTGGATACGCAGTATTTT. Translating it yields CASSLERVDTQYF.

This rearrangement joins TRBV24-1 to TRBJ2-1; 10 nucleotides line up with TRBD1. In germline, CDR1 is KGHDR, CDR2 SFDVKD. The CDR3 runs 18 residues. J lost 2 bases, V lost 3 bases, and 9 bases had no gene match. CDR3 in DNA: TGTGCCACCAGTGATGGCTACTGGGACAGGGGAACCTACAATGAGCAGTTCTTC. Translated, it gives CATSDGYWDRGTYNEQFF.

This clone has just a few counts. The J gene is TRBJ2-2, the V gene TRBV9; the D gene is possibly TRBD1 (5 bases). The V gene's germline CDR1 is SGDLS and CDR2 YYNGEE. The V and J ends lost 0 bases and 3 bases respectively, with 9 bases between them. The CDR3 length is 15 residues. The CDR3, as DNA: TGTGCCAGCAGCGTAGCTGAGACAGACACCGGGGAGCTGTTTTTT. It specifies CASSVAETDTGELFF.

The chain recombines TRBV19 with TRBJ2-1; 10 bases are a match to TRBD2. Unmatched junction bases numbered 5, after V lost 6 bases and J lost 6 bases. The CDR3 has 14 residues. Germline values: CDR1 LNHDA, CDR2 SQIVND (reference sequence). The CDR3 nucleotides are TGTGCCAGTAGGAGAGCGGGAGGGGTCAATGAGCAGTTCTTC. It codes for CASRRAGGVNEQFF. The variable domain in full, with the rest retrieved from reference TRBV19 and TRBJ2-1, is DGGITQSPKYLFRKEGQNVTLSCEQNLNHDAMYWYRQDPGQGLRLIYYSQIVNDFQKGDIAEGYSVSREKKESFPLTVTSAQKNPTAFYLCASRRAGGVNEQFFGPGTRLTVL.

The chain employs TRBV3-1 (or the pseudogene TRBV3-2) and TRBJ1-4; no firm D call. Between the trimmed V and J ends, which lost 1 base and 2 bases, there was a span of 8 bases. Germline V lookup: CDR1 LGHDT, CDR2 YNNKEL (reference sequence). CDR3 length: 15 amino acids. The CDR3 bases are TGTGCCAGCAGCCAAGGAGGCCAGACTAATGAAAAACTGTTTTTT. Translated: CASSQGGQTNEKLFF.

The chain uses TRBV21-1 and TRBJ2-5; the table's TRBD1 call for D was not verified on the DNA. TRBV21-1 is described as a pseudogene. This CDR3 contains 13 residues. CDR3: CASSKDRKETQYF. CDR3 sequence (DNA): TGTGCCAGCAGCAAAGACAGGAAAGAGACCCAGTACTTC.

This chain's CDR3 is CASSSTSAYTDTQYF. Here the CDR3 DNA reads TGTGCCAGCAGCTCTACTAGCGCCTACACAGATACGCAGTATTTT. The chain links TRBV5-6 to TRBJ2-3; TRBD2 aligns across 7 bases. Per germline, CDR1 SGHDT and CDR2 YYEEEE. This CDR3 has 15 residues. V shed 3 bases and J 2 bases; nucleotides not matched to a gene: 6.

The V call is TRBV11-2, the J call TRBJ1-1; maybe TRBD1 (5 bases). CDR3 length: 12 residues. Between the trimmed V and J ends, which lost 5 bases and 7 bases, there was a span of 11 bases. Germline values: CDR1 SGHAT, CDR2 FQNNGV. CDR3 residues: CASSLDIREAFF. In DNA, the CDR3 is TGTGCCAGCAGCCTGGACATCCGTGAAGCTTTCTTT.

This chain joins TRBV5-1 and TRBJ2-1; tentatively, D is TRBD1 (6 bases). The V end was cut by 3 bases, the J end by 8 bases, with 12 bases between. The length of the CDR3 is 13 residues. Germline V gives CDR1 SGHRS, CDR2 YFSETQ. The CDR3 DNA reads as TGCGCCAGCAGCTCAGGGGTGATCGATGAGCAGTTCTTC. This translates into CASSSGVIDEQFF.

The V and J genes are TRBV2 and TRBJ2-3, with 14 bases fitting TRBD2. Germline V gene lookup returns CDR1 SNHLY and CDR2 FYNNEI. V shed 6 bases, J shed 3 bases, and the junction held 5 bases outside the gene matches. The CDR3 consists of 16 residues. CDR3 sequence (DNA): TGTGCCAGCAGCGGGACTAGCGGGAGAGGAACAGATACGCAGTATTTT. As protein: CASSGTSGRGTDTQYF.

This rearrangement joins TRBV5-1 to TRBJ2-1; weak D call: TRBD2 (6 bases). The V end was cut by 0 bases, the J end by 7 bases, with 14 bases between. The CDR3 has 15 residues. Germline CDR1 and CDR2: SGHRS and YFSETQ. The CDR3 here is CASSLALGRRNEQFF. The CDR3 nucleotides are TGCGCCAGCAGCTTGGCCCTAGGGAGGAGGAATGAGCAGTTCTTC.

This clone has a single count. J is TRBJ1-6 and V is TRBV11-3, with TRBD1 identical over 7 bases. Trimming at V came to 5 bases and at J to 6 bases, leaving 7 bases not matched to a gene. This CDR3 spans 15 amino acids. Germline lookup yields CDR1 SGHNT and CDR2 YENEEA. The CDR3 protein is CASSHRQGVNSPLHF. In DNA, the CDR3 is TGTGCCAGCAGCCACAGACAGGGTGTTAATTCACCCCTCCACTTT.

The chain joins TRBV19 to TRBJ2-7; TRBD2 matches at 12 bases. Trimming took 9 bases from V and 3 from J; bases not matched to a gene: 9. This CDR3 is 15 amino acids long. Germline values: CDR1 LNHDA, CDR2 SQIVND (reference sequence). The CDR3 bases are TGTGCCAGCGAAGCGACTAGCGGGAGCGACTACGAGCAGTACTTC. Translation: CASEATSGSDYEQYF.

The chain has TRBV28 and TRBJ1-2; D not resolved. The V end was cut by 5 bases, the J end by 3 bases, with 4 bases between. CDR3 length: 11 amino acids. Germline CDR1 is MDHEN and CDR2 is SYDVKM. CDR3 protein: CASSQYYGYTF. In DNA form, the CDR3 reads TGTGCCAGCAGTCAGTACTATGGCTACACCTTC.

The chain joins TRBV4-2 to TRBJ1-1; D gene uncertain. V was clipped by 4 bases and J by 0 bases, with 6 bases between them. The germline V gene encodes CDR1 LGHNA and CDR2 YNFKEQ. This CDR3 is built from 13 residues. The CDR3 protein is CASSRSMNTEAFF. The CDR3 DNA is TGTGCCAGCAGCCGTAGTATGAACACTGAAGCTTTCTTT.

This clone was found once. The chain employs TRBV30 and TRBJ2-7; TRBD1 might be the D (5 bases). Germline V lookup: CDR1 GTSNPN, CDR2 SVGIG (reference sequence). The length of the CDR3 is 13 residues. V gave up 3 bases and J gave up 0 bases, with 9 bases separating them. The CDR3 region has the DNA TGTGCCTGGAGCCAGGACACCTCCTACGAGCAGTACTTC. Encoded protein: CAWSQDTSYEQYF.

The chain joins TRBV11-2 to TRBJ1-2, with D perhaps matching TRBD1 (6 bases). V lost 4 bases and J 3 bases, leaving 15 bases between the germline ends. Germline V gene lookup returns CDR1 SGHAT and CDR2 FQNNGV. The CDR3 consists of 15 residues. The DNA for the CDR3 is TGTGCCAGCAGCTCATACAGGGTTCGGCACTATGGCTACACCTTC. Its translation: CASSSYRVRHYGYTF.

This chain connects TRBV7-2 to TRBJ1-3; D uncertain. The CDR3 spans 15 residues. CDR1 and CDR2 (germline): SGHTA, FQGNSA. Trimming removed 8 bases from V and 0 bases from J, with 14 bases in between. The CDR3 nucleotides read TGTGCCAGCTCTCAGGTGGCGACCTCTGGAAACACCATATATTTT. Amino acid sequence: CASSQVATSGNTIYF.

This clone occurred once. This rearrangement joins TRBV18 to TRBJ2-2, with D uncertain. The CDR3 has 16 residues. Germline-derived CDR1 and CDR2 are KGHSH and LQKENI. V lost 2 bases to trimming and J lost 0 bases, with 10 bases between them. The CDR3 protein is CASSPFRAANTGELFF. DNA of the CDR3: TGTGCCAGCTCACCATTCCGAGCTGCGAACACCGGGGAGCTGTTTTTT.

This sequence joins TRBV7-2 and TRBJ2-3; D remains ambiguous. V lost 4 bases, J lost 6 bases, and 8 bases lay in between. Germline values: CDR1 SGHTA, CDR2 FQGNSA. This CDR3 region has 12 residues. CDR3 sequence reads: CASSYFGDTQYF. CDR3 DNA: TGTGCCAGCAGCTACTTCGGGGATACGCAGTATTTT.

This chain links TRBV6-5 with TRBJ1-2; TRBD1 matches 9 bases. The CDR3 runs 14 residues. The germline V gene has CDR1 MNHEY and CDR2 SVGAGI. V was clipped by 7 bases and J by 6 bases; unmatched bases: 9. CDR3 sequence: CASTPGTGSNGYTF. CDR3 nucleotide sequence: TGTGCCAGCACCCCCGGGACAGGGTCCAATGGCTACACCTTC.

The chain combines TRBV28 with TRBJ2-1, with unresolved D. Per the germline V gene, CDR1 is MDHEN and CDR2 is SYDVKM. The germline V and J ends were trimmed by 5 bases and 6 bases, with 11 bases remaining between them. CDR3 size: 13 residues. CDR3 sequence: CASSPLPLNEQFF. CDR3 nucleotide sequence: TGTGCCAGCAGTCCTCTACCCCTCAATGAGCAGTTCTTC.